These 9 T cell receptor beta chains came from one sample sequenced in a study of cytomegalovirus exposure and HLA in healthy donors. The PCR had 60 Vbeta and 13 Jbeta primers. Profiling relied on immunoSEQ multiplex PCR, and the TCRdb table lists in-frame clones only, not all of them. The table lists about 160,000 clones, almost 85% of them singletons. Sequencing was carried out using PBMCs. Receptors were obtained from a young man in good health and CMV-seronegative.

This clone showed up just once. This chain joins TRBV5-6 and TRBJ1-5, with D perhaps TRBD1 (5 bases). From germline, CDR1 is SGHDT and CDR2 YYEEEE. V gave up 1 base and J gave up 6 bases, with 11 bases separating them. The CDR3 is made up of 14 amino acids. DNA of the CDR3: TGTGCCAGCAGCTTGAACGGGGGAGGTCAGCCCCAGCATTTT. Protein product: CASSLNGGGQPQHF.

V and J are TRBV11-1 and TRBJ2-1; the D is unclear. Germline V lookup: CDR1 SGHAT, CDR2 FQDESV (reference sequence). With 2 bases removed from V and 10 bases from J, the gap between germline ends came to 12 bases. CDR3 size: 13 residues. The CDR3 is CASSLKTELEQFF. CDR3 DNA sequence: TGTGCCAGCAGCTTAAAGACGGAGTTAGAGCAGTTCTTC.

The chain links TRBV6-5 to TRBJ1-1; possible D gene TRBD1, 5 bases. V lost 6 bases and J lost 3, with 11 bases in between. The germline V gene has CDR1 MNHEY and CDR2 SVGAGI. This CDR3 is 13 amino acids long. The CDR3, as DNA: TGTGCCAGCAGAGCAGACAGATACACTGAAGCTTTCTTT. This translates into CASRADRYTEAFF.

The rearrangement uses TRBV18 and TRBJ2-7, with no clear D. Trimming removed 1 base from V and 0 bases from J, with 16 bases in between. The CDR3 runs to 17 residues. Germline CDR1 is KGHSH and CDR2 is LQKENI. CDR3 in amino acids: CASSPRIEATFSYEQYF. CDR3 nucleotides: TGTGCCAGCTCACCACGTATAGAAGCGACGTTCTCCTACGAGCAGTACTTC. Together with reference TRBV18 and TRBJ2-7, the CDR3 gives the full variable domain: NAGVMQNPRHLVRRRGQEARLRCSPMKGHSHVYWYRQLPEEGLKFMVYLQKENIIDESGMPKERFSAEFPKEGPSILRIQQVVRGDSAAYFCASSPRIEATFSYEQYFGPGTRLTVT.

V is TRBV11-1 and J is TRBJ2-1; possible D gene TRBD1, 5 bases. V was cut by 5 bases and J by 9 bases, with 8 bases left in between. The CDR3 contains 11 residues. Germline V gene lookup returns CDR1 SGHAT and CDR2 FQDESV (reference sequence). The CDR3: CASSRTIEQFF. The CDR3 DNA reads TGTGCCAGCAGCCGGACAATTGAGCAGTTCTTC.

This chain links TRBV7-9 with TRBJ2-3; TRBD2 matches 7 bases. This CDR3 is built from 18 residues. Germline V CDR1 and CDR2: SEHNR, FQNEAQ (reference sequence). V trimming: 5 bases; J trimming: 0 bases; junction bases outside the gene matches: 14. CDR3 sequence: CASSLTAASGASTDTQYF. CDR3 sequence (DNA): TGTGCCAGCAGCCTAACGGCGGCCAGCGGGGCAAGCACAGATACGCAGTATTTT.

The chain is built from TRBV5-1 and TRBJ2-5; 13 bases map to TRBD2. The CDR3 runs to 18 residues. V was clipped by 4 bases and J by 3 bases; unmatched bases: 12. Per germline, CDR1 SGHRS and CDR2 YFSETQ. CDR3 region: CASSHFTSGRAVKETQYF. The CDR3 nucleotides are TGCGCCAGCAGCCACTTTACTAGCGGGAGGGCCGTAAAAGAGACCCAGTACTTC.

J is TRBJ1-1 and V is TRBV25-1; 9 nucleotides match TRBD1. The CDR3 length is 14 residues. The germline V gene encodes CDR1 MGHDK and CDR2 SYGVNS. After removal of 8 bases from V and 1 base from J, the junction contained 5 bases not matched to a gene. The CDR3 nucleotides read TGTGCCAGCTTACCGGGACAGGGGAACACTGAAGCTTTCTTT. It translates to CASLPGQGNTEAFF.

The rearrangement uses TRBV9 and TRBJ1-4; no definite D call. The CDR3 is made up of 13 amino acids. CDR1 SGDLS and CDR2 YYNGEE come from the germline V gene. V dropped 1 base and J dropped 6 bases, with 7 bases sitting between them. The CDR3 spells CASSVHGDEKLFF. CDR3 nucleotide sequence: TGTGCCAGCAGCGTACATGGAGATGAAAAACTGTTTTTT.